This TCR beta chain was documented in a study of cytotoxic CD8 clonotypes in ibrutinib-treated CLL. Study details: For this cohort, patients were about a dozen relapsed/refractory and about 16 treatment-naive, while some 17 were IGHV unmutated. Mean per-sample yields comprised about 250,000 productive templates and approximately 97,000 productive rearrangements.

TCRdb keeps only in-frame clones here, not all; method: immunoSEQ multiplex PCR. The profile shows over 200,000 clones, more than 70% of them singletons. CDR1 and CDR2 from the germline V gene are MNHNY and SVGAGI (reference sequence). CDR3 length: 16 residues. With 3 bases removed from V and 0 bases from J, the gap between germline ends came to 14 bases. Turning to this clone: Its target is not known.

General study findings and limits: Few clonotypes were public, and these shrank or held steady under treatment. Whereas clonality rose at ibrutinib response, it declined toward baseline at progression.

The sample was PBMCs, taken after 12 months of ibrutinib treatment. The TCR sequence derives from a human donor with chronic lymphocytic leukemia. The rearrangement links TRBV6-6 to TRBJ1-1; no firm D call. The DNA of the CDR3 is TGTGCCAGCAGTTATTACCCCGACGGGATGAACACTGAAGCTTTCTTT. Amino acid sequence: CASSYYPDGMNTEAFF.